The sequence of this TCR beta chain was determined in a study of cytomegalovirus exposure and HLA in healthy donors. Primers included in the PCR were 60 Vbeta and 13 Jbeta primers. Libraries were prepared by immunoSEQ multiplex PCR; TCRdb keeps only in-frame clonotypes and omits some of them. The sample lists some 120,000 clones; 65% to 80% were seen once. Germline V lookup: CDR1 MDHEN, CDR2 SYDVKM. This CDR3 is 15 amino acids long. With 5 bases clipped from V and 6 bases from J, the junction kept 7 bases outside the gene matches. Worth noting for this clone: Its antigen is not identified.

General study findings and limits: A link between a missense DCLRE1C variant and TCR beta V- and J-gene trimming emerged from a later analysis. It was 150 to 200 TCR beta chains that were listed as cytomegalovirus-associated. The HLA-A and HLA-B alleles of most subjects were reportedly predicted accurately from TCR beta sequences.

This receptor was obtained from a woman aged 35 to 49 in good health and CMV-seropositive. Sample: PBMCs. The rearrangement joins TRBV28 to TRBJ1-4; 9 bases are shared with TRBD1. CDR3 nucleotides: TGTGCCAGCAGTCCGTCAACAGGGGGCTATGAAAAACTGTTTTTT. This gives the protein CASSPSTGGYEKLFF.